The source of this TCR beta chain is a study of vaccination and CD4 T cells after COVID-19. The wider study: The study enrolled six male and four female convalescents, two of whom were Hispanic.

Time point defined: late sampling 161 to 241 days after vaccination in a few convalescent patients. Each CDR3 protein is one row after TCRdb ran MiXCR on the PCR reads. The repertoire holds 25,000 to 35,000 distinct CDR3 sequences, with 50% as singletons. This material consisted of CD4+ T cells from blood, taken about 7 months after SARS-CoV-2 vaccination. The sequence derives from a human donor who had recovered from COVID-19.

The CDR3 here is CAPLPQETQYF. The CDR3 DNA sequence: TGTGCCCCCCTCCCACAAGAGACCCAGTACTTC. This chain uses TRBV6-8 with TRBJ2-5; D remains ambiguous. This CDR3 is built from 11 residues. V lost 11 bases to trimming and J lost 2 bases, with 9 bases between them. Germline assignment: CDR1 MNHGY and CDR2 SAAAGT.